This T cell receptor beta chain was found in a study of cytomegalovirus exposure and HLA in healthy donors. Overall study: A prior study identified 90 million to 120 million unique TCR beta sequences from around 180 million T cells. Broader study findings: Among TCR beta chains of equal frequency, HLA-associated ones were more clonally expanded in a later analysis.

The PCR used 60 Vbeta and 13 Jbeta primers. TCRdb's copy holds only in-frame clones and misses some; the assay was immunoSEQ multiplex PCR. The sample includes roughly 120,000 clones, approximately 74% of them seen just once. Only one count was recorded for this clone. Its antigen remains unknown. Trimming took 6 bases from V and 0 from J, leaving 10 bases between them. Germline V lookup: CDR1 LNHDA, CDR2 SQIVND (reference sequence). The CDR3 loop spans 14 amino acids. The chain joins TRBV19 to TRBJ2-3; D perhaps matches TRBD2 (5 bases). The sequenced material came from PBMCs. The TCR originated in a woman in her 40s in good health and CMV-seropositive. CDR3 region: CASRGSMSTDTQYF. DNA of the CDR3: TGTGCCAGTAGGGGGAGCATGAGCACAGATACGCAGTATTTT.